This record looks at one TCR beta chain sequence and its context. The entry originates in a study of blood T cell repertoires in COVID-19. Study as a whole: Specimens from acute and convalescent COVID-19 originated in the United States, Italy and Spain. Sample material is recorded as cDNA or gDNA derived from T cells, B-cell-depleted T cells, or PBMCs.

Source study methods: Amplifying reference gene primers gave estimates of nucleated cell counts. Clones were sequenced by immunoSEQ multiplex PCR, and TCRdb holds only the in-frame ones, with some missing. That table gives V, J and clone size, and the DNA gave D and trimming. The table has just over 650,000 clones, around 89% seen once. Germline CDR1 reads SGHVS; CDR2 reads FQNEAQ. The CDR3 runs 15 residues. V lost 5 bases and J 2 bases, leaving 16 bases between the germline ends. The receptor comes from a woman younger than 30 with acute or convalescent COVID-19. The chain recombines TRBV7-8 with TRBJ2-7, with TRBD2 as a possible D gene (5 bases). Sample: peripheral blood. CDR3 nucleotide sequence: TGTGCCAGCAGCGAAAAAAACGGACTCACCTACGAGCAGTACTTC. Translation: CASSEKNGLTYEQYF.